The clone carrying this T cell receptor beta chain was found many times. The target antigen is unknown. This specimen belongs to a study of CD8 T cells in ankylosing spondylitis. Regarding the study as a whole: What seemed typical of ankylosing spondylitis blood was a TCR beta motif built from roughly eight highly homologous variants. Significant enrichment of disease-linked clones was reportedly seen in matched ankylosing spondylitis synovial fluid. A CD8+ phenotype characterized the disease-linked clones, which were relatively rare in peripheral blood.

Germline CDR1 reads KGHDR; CDR2 reads SFDVKD. Trimming took off 3 bases at V and 2 bases at J, with 6 bases between the two ends. This CDR3 contains 13 residues. By quantitative 5'-RACE with molecular barcodes, the TCR beta libraries were made. TCRdb analysed the 5' RACE reads with MiXCR anew, one entry per CDR3 protein. Of 25,000 to 35,000 distinct CDR3 sequences listed, about 7% are singletons. The sequence derives from a male donor with ankylosing spondylitis or in good health (not recorded which). Sequencing used blood, either unsorted or a sorted T cell fraction (not recorded which). The rearrangement uses TRBV24-1 and TRBJ2-5; D may correspond to TRBD1 or TRBD2 (5 bases each). CDR3 coding DNA: TGTGCCACCAGTGATGGGGGTCAAGAGACCCAGTACTTC. It codes for CATSDGGQETQYF.